The rows below give T cell receptor beta chains drawn from one sample of a study of T cells in Graves' hyperthyroidism and ophthalmopathy. From the multiplex PCR reads, TCRdb called clonotypes with MiXCR, one entry per CDR3 protein. The repertoire has some 510,000 distinct CDR3 sequences, around 21% of them found once; the top ten carry around 27%. The source material was blood. These receptors came from a man between 18 and 29 years old with Graves' hyperthyroidism. CDR3s include the opening cysteine and the closing phenylalanine or tryptophan. A D gene is named only where the DNA matches it firmly. Clone size is given for some rows only: seen once, a few or many times, or a class if the clone is expanded.

V gene	D gene	J gene	clone size	CDR3 protein	CDR3 DNA
TRBV7-9	NA	TRBJ1-2	many	CASSIGDGYTF	TGTGCCAGCAGCATAGGCGATGGCTACACCTTC
TRBV5-1	NA	TRBJ2-2	many	CASSTGQNTGELFF	TGCGCCAGCAGCACCGGACAGAACACCGGGGAGCTGTTTTTT
TRBV20-1	NA	TRBJ2-5	NA	CSANEASHHQETQYF	TGCAGTGCTAATGAGGCCAGCCATCACCAAGAGACCCAGTACTTC
TRBV5-6	NA	TRBJ2-2	many	CASSRGTDTGELFF	TGTGCCAGCAGCCGGGGCACGGACACCGGGGAGCTGTTTTTT
TRBV28	NA	TRBJ1-5	few	CASSLGGDSQPQHF	TGTGCCAGCAGTTTGGGGGGGGATTCTCAGCCCCAGCATTTT
TRBV6-1	NA	TRBJ1-5	many	CASSQGGGLQPQHF	TGTGCCAGCAGCCAGGGAGGGGGGTTACAGCCCCAGCATTTT
TRBV7-8	TRBD1	TRBJ1-5	many	CASSPRTGRPQHF	TGTGCCAGCAGCCCCCGGACAGGGAGGCCCCAGCATTTT
TRBV7-9	NA	TRBJ2-4	NA	CASSTGTGAKNIKYF	TGTGCCAGCAGCACCGGGACGGGAGCCAAAAACATTAAGTACTTC
TRBV6-5	NA	TRBJ2-5	few	CASSYSIAEIETQYF	TGTGCCAGCAGTTACTCGATTGCGGAGATAGAGACCCAGTACTTC
TRBV30	NA	TRBJ1-1	many	CAWSGRSKGTEAFF	TGTGCCTGGTCGGGCAGGTCAAAAGGGACTGAAGCTTTCTTT
TRBV4-1	TRBD1	TRBJ2-5	many	CASSLAGTGRGETQYF	TGCGCCAGCAGCTTAGCCGGGACAGGGCGGGGAGAGACCCAGTACTTC
TRBV30	NA	TRBJ1-5	many	CAWSVRGNQPQHF	TGTGCCTGGAGTGTACGGGGGAATCAGCCCCAGCATTTT
TRBV12-3/TRBV12-4	NA	TRBJ1-3	few	CASSLVEDSGNAIYF	TGTGCCAGCAGTTTAGTGGAAGACTCTGGAAACGCCATATATTTT
TRBV5-1	TRBD1	TRBJ2-7	NA	CASSLGGTGRIEEYF	TGCGCCAGCAGCTTGGGGGGGACAGGGAGGATCGAGGAGTACTTC
TRBV30	NA	TRBJ1-1	NA	CAWSVPWGAFF	TGTGCCTGGAGTGTACCGTGGGGAGCTTTCTTT
TRBV20-1	TRBD1	TRBJ2-3	many	CSARAWDRATDTQYF	TGCAGTGCTAGAGCTTGGGACAGGGCTACAGATACGCAGTATTTT